The source of this TCR beta chain is a study of blood T cells in healthy people across ages. On the study more broadly: Roughly one uniquely barcoded beta molecule per two T cells was captured. General study points: With donor CMV status unknown, expanded clonotype changes were possibly confounded.

The germline CDR1 and CDR2 sequences are DFQATT and SNEGSKA (reference sequence). There are 12 residues in the CDR3. V lost 0 bases and J 10 bases, leaving 10 bases between the germline ends. On this clonotype: Its target is unknown.

The second PCR ran about 6 to 12 cycles with a sample-barcoded 5' primer and J-beta primers. Each CDR3 protein is one row after TCRdb ran MiXCR on the 5' RACE reads. The profile covers about a million distinct CDR3 sequences, with 51% appearing a single time and around a fifth taken by the ten largest. This chain uses TRBV20-1 with TRBJ2-1; D uncertain. The sample comprised blood. The TCR originated in a woman aged 60-70 years in good health. CDR3 amino acids: CSARDFLYEQFF. CDR3 DNA: TGCAGTGCTAGAGACTTCCTCTACGAGCAGTTCTTC.